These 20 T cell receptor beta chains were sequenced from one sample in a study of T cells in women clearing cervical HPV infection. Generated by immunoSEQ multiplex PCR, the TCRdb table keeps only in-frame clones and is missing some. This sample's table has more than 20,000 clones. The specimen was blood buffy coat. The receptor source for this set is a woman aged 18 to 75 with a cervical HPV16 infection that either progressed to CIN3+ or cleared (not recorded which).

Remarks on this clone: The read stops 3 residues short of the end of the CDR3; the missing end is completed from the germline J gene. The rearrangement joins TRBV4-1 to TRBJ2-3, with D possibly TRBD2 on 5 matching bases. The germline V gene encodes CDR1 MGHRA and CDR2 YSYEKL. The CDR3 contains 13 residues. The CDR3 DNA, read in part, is TGCGCCAGCAGCCAAGAAGAGAGCGGTTCG. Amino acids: CASSQEESGS. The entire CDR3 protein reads CASSQEESGSQYF.

This CDR3 is CASSLSVSMQGKRYEQYF. CDR3 bases read: TGTGCCAGCAGTTTATCGGTTTCCATGCAGGGGAAACGCTACGAG. The J gene is TRBJ2-7, the V gene TRBV27; D possibly corresponds to TRBD1 (6 bases). Read data end 3 residues before the CDR3 end; the end is taken from the germline J gene. CDR1 is MNHEY, CDR2 SMNVEV, per germline (reference sequence). The V end was cut by 0 bases, the J end by 3 bases, with 21 bases between. The CDR3 sequence is 18 residues long.

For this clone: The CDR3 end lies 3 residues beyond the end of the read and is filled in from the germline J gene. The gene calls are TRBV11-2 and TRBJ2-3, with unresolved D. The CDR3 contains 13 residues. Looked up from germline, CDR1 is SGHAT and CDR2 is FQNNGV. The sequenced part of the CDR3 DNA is TGTGCCAGCAGTCTGAATAGCAATCAGCCG. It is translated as CASSLNSNQP. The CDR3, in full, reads CASSLNSNQPQYF. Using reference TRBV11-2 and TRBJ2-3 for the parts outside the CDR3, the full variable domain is EAGVAQSPRYKIIEKRQSVAFWCNPISGHATLYWYQQILGQGPKLLIQFQNNGVVDDSQLPKDRFSAERLKGVDSTLKIQPAKLEDSAVYLCASSLNSNQPQYFGPGTRLTVL.

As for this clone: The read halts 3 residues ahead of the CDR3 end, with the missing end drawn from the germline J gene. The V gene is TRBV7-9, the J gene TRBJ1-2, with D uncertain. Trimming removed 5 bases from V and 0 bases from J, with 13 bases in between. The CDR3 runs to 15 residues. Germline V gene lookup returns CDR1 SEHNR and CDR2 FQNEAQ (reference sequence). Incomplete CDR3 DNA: TGTGCCAGCAGCGCCAGTTTGCCAACTAACTATGGC. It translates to CASSASLPTNYG. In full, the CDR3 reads CASSASLPTNYGYTF.

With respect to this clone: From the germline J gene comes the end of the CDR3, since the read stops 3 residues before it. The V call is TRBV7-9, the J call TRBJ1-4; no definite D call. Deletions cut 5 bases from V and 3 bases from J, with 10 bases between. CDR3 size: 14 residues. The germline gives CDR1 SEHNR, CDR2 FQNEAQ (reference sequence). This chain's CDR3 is CASSPRLPNEKLFF. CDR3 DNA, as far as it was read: TGTGCCAGCAGCCCCCGACTGCCTAATGAAAAA.

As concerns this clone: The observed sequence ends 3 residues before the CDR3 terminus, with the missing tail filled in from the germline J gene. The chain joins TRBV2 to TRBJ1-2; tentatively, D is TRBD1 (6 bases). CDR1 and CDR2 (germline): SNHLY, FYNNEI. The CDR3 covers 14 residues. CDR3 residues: CASSAQGPIYGYTF. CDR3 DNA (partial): TGTGCCAGCAGTGCACAGGGACCTATCTACGGC.

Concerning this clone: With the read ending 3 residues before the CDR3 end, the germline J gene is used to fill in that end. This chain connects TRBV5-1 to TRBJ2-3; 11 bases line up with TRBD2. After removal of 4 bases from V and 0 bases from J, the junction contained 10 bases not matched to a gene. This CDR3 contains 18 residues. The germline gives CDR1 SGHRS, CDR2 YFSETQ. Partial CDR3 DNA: TGCGCCAGCAGCAGCGGGCTAGCGGGGGGTACTAGCACAGATACG. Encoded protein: CASSSGLAGGTSTDT. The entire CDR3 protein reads CASSSGLAGGTSTDTQYF.

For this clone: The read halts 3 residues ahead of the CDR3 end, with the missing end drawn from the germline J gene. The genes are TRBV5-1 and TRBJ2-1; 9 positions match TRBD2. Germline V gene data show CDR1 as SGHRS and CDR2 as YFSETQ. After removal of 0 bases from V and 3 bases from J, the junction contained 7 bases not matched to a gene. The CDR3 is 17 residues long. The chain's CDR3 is CASSLGGAGGIYNEQFF. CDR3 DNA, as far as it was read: TGCGCCAGCAGCTTGGGAGGAGCGGGGGGAATCTACAATGAG.

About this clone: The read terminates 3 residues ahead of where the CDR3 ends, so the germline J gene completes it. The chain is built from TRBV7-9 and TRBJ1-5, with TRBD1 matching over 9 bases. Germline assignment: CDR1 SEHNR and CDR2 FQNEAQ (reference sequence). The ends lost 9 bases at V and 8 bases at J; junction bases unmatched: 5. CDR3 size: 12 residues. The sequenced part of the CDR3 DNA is TGTGCCAGACCGGGACAGGGTGAGCCC. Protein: CARPGQGEP. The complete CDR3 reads CARPGQGEPQHF.

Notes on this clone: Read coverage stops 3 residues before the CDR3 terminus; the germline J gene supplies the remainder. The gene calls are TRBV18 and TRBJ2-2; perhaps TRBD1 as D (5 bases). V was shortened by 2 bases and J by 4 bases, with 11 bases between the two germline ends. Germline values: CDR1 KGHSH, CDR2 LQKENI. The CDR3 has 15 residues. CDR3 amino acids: CASSPKQESTGELFF. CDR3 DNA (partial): TGTGCCAGCTCACCAAAACAGGAGAGCACCGGGGAG.

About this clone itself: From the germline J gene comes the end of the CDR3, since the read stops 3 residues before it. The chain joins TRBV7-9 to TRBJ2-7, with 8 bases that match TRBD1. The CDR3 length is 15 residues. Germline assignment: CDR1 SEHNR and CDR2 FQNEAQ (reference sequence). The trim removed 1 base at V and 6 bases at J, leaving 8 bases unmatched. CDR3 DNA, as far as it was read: TGTGCCAGCAGCTTAGAGCGACAGGGGCCAAGCGAG. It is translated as CASSLERQGPSE. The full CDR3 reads CASSLERQGPSEQYF. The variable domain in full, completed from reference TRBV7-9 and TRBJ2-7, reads DTGVSQNPRHKITKRGQNVTFRCDPISEHNRLYWYRQTLGQGPEFLTYFQNEAQLEKSRLLSDRFSAERPKGSFSTLEIQRTEQGDSAMYLCASSLERQGPSEQYFGPGTRLTVT.

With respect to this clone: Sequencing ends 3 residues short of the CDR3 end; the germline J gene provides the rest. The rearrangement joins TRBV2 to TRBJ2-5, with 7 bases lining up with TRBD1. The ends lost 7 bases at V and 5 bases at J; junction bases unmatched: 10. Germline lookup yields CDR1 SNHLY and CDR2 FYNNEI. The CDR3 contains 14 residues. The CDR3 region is CASNPGTVHETQYF. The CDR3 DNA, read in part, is TGTGCCAGCAATCCCGGGACAGTCCATGAGACC.

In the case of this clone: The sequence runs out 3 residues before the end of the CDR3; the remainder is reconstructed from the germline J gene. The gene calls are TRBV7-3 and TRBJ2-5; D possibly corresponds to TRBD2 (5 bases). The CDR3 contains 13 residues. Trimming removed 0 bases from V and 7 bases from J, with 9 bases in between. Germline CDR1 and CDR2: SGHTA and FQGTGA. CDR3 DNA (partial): TGTGCCAGCAGCTTAACGTATCGGGGGACC. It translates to CASSLTYRGT. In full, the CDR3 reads CASSLTYRGTQYF.

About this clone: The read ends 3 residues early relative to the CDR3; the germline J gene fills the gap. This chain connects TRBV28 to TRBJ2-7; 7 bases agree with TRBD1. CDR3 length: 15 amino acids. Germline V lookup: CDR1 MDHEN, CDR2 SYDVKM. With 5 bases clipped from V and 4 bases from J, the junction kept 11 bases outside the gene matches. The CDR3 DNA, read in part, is TGTGCCAGCAGTCTAGGGACAGTCTATATGTACGAG. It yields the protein CASSLGTVYMYE. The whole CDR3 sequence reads CASSLGTVYMYEQYF.

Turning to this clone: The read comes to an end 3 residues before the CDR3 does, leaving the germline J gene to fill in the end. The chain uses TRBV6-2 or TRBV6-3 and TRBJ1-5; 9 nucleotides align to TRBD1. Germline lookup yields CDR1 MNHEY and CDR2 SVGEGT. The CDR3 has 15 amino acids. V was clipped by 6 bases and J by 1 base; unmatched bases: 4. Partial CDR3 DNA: TGTGCCAGCAGGGGGACAGGGTACAGCAATCAGCCC. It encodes CASRGTGYSNQP. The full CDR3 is CASRGTGYSNQPQHF.

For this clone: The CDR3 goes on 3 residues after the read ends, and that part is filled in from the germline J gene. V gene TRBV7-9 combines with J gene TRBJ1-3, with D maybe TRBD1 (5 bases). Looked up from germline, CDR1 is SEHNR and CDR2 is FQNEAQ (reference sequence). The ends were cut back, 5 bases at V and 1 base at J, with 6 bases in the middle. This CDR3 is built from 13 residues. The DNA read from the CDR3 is TGTGCCAGCAGCCAGGGATCTGGAAACACC. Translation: CASSQGSGNT. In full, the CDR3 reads CASSQGSGNTIYF.

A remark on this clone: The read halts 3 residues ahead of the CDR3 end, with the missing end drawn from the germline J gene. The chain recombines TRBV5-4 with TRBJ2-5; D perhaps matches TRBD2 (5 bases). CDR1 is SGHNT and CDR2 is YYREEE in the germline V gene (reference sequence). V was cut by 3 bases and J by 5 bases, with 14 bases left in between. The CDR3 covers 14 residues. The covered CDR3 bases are TGTGCCAGCAGCTCAGAGTACAAGCGGGAGACC. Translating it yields CASSSEYKRET. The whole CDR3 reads CASSSEYKRETQYF.

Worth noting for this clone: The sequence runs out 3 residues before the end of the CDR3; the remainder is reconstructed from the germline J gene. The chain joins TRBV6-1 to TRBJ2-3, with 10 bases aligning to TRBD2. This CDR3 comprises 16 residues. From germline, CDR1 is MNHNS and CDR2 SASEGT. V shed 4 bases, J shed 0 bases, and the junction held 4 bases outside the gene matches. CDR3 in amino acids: CASSGPSGGSTDTQYF. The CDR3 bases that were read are TGTGCCAGCAGTGGCCCTAGCGGGGGTAGCACAGATACG.

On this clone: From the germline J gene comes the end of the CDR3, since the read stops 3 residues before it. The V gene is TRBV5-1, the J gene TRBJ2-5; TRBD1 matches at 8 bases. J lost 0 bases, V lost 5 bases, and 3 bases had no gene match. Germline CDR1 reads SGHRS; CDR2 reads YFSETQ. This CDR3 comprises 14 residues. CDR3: CASRSDRDQETQYF. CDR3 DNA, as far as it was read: TGCGCCAGCAGGTCGGACAGGGACCAAGAGACC. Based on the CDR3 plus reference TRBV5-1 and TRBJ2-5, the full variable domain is KAGVTQTPRYLIKTRGQQVTLSCSPISGHRSVSWYQQTPGQGLQFLFEYFSETQRNKGNFPGRFSGRQFSNSRSEMNVSTLELGDSALYLCASRSDRDQETQYFGPGTRLLVL.

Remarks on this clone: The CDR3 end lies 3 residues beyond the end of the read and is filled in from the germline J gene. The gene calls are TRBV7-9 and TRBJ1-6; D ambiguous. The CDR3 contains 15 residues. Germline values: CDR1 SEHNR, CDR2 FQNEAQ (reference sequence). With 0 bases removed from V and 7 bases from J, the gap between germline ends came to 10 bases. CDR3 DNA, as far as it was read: TGTGCCAGCAGCTTAGCAGGGTCCCGAAATTCACCC. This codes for CASSLAGSRNSP. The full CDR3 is CASSLAGSRNSPLHF.